The present TCR beta chain was sequenced within a study of cytomegalovirus exposure and HLA in healthy donors. Study-wide background: The study placed 70% to 85% of its approximately 360 genotyped donors in the Caucasian-associated ancestry cluster.

CDR3 length: 12 amino acids. Germline V gene data show CDR1 as SQVTM and CDR2 as ANQGSEA. Between the trimmed V and J ends, which lost 5 bases and 10 bases, there was a span of 15 bases. PCR primers comprised 60 Vbeta and 13 Jbeta primers. Generated by immunoSEQ multiplex PCR, the TCRdb table keeps only in-frame clones and is missing some. The sample lists under 300,000 clones, 75% to 90% occurring once. Findings of the study overall: Analysis performed later found roughly 17,000 TCR beta sequences associated with HLA alleles at 0.05 false discovery rate. Common viral pathogens seemed, in a later analysis, to connect with several of the most significant clusters.

Concerning this clone itself: What it binds is not known.

The chain uses TRBV29-1 and TRBJ2-1, with a possible D match to TRBD2 (6 bases). This TCR derives from a man aged 40-49 years in good health and CMV-seropositive. The specimen sequenced was PBMCs. CDR3 in amino acids: CSVRQLEGEQFF. CDR3 bases: TGCAGCGTTCGCCAACTGGAGGGAGAGCAGTTCTTC.